This T cell receptor beta chain is from a study of blood T cell repertoires in COVID-19. Study background: In each case, the material was cDNA or gDNA derived from T cells, B-cell-depleted T cells, or PBMCs.

The CDR3 spans 15 residues. V was trimmed by 6 bases and J by 6 bases, leaving 17 bases between them. Germline CDR1 is LNHDA and CDR2 is SQIVND (reference sequence). In the authors' methods: Estimates of nucleated cell counts were drawn from the amplification of reference gene primers. The table came from immunoSEQ multiplex PCR; TCRdb's copy has only in-frame clones and leaves some out. V, J and clone size derive from that table, while D and trimming were established from the DNA sequence. The sample has 250,000 or so clones; roughly 87% are singletons. Participants' own reports of clinical history determined their cohort assignment.

Specimen: PBMCs or T cells enriched from blood (not recorded which). This sequence was found in a man aged 25-40 years who had recovered from COVID-19. The chain combines TRBV19 with TRBJ2-2; perhaps TRBD1 as D (5 bases). The CDR3 DNA reads TGTGCCAGTAGCCTGACAGTCTTCGGACCCGGGGAGCTGTTTTTT. Translating it yields CASSLTVFGPGELFF. The entire variable domain, with the rest obtained from reference TRBV19 and TRBJ2-2, is as follows: DGGITQSPKYLFRKEGQNVTLSCEQNLNHDAMYWYRQDPGQGLRLIYYSQIVNDFQKGDIAEGYSVSREKKESFPLTVTSAQKNPTAFYLCASSLTVFGPGELFFGEGSRLTVL.